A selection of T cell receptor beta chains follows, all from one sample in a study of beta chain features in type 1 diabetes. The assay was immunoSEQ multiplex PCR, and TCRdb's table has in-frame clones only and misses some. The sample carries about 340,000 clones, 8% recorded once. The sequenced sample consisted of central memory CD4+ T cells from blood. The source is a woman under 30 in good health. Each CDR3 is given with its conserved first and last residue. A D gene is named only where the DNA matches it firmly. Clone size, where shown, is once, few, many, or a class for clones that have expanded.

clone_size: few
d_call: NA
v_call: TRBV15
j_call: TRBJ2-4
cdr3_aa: CATSRDAGTEKNIQYF
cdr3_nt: TGTGCCACCAGCAGAGATGCGGGGACAGAAAAAAACATTCAGTACTTC

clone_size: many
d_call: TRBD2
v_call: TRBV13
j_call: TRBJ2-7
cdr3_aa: CASSLGLLAGSSYEQYF
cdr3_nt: TGTGCCAGCAGCTTAGGCCTACTAGCGGGTTCCTCCTACGAGCAGTACTTC

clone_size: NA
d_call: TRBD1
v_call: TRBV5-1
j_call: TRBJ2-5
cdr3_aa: CASSGGQGSQETQYF
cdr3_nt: TGCGCCAGCAGCGGGGGACAGGGAAGTCAAGAGACCCAGTACTTC

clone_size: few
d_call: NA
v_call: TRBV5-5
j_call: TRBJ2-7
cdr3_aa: CASSSMLLLARDEQYF
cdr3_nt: TGTGCCAGCAGCAGCATGTTGCTTCTGGCTCGGGACGAGCAGTACTTC

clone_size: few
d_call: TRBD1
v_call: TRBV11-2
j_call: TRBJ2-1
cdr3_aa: CASSLEAGGYNEQFF
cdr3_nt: TGTGCCAGCAGCTTAGAGGCAGGGGGTTACAATGAGCAGTTCTTC

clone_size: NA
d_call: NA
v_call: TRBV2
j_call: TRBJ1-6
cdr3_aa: CASSEARGRSGNSPLHF
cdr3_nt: TGTGCCAGCAGTGAAGCGCGGGGGCGATCGGGAAATTCACCCCTCCACTTT

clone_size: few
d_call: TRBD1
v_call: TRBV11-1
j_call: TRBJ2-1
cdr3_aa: CASSLAASGTGDEQFF
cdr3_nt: TGTGCCAGCAGCTTAGCTGCTTCGGGGACAGGCGATGAGCAGTTCTTC

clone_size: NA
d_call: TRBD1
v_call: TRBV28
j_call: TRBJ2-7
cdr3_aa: CASSSEQTRDRGYEQYF
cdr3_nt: TGTGCCAGCAGTTCGGAGCAAACCCGGGACAGGGGGTACGAGCAGTACTTC

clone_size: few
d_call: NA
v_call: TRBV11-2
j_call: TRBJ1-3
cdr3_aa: CASSQESGNTIYF
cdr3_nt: TGCGCCAGCAGCCAAGAAAGCGGAAACACCATATATTTT

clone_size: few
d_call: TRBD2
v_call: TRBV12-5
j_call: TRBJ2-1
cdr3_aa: CASGFAPGLAGKNEQFF
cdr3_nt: TGTGCTAGTGGTTTCGCACCTGGACTAGCGGGAAAAAATGAGCAGTTCTTC

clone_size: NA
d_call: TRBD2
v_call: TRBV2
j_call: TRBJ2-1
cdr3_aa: CASSRTSAGHNEQFF
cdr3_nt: TGTGCCAGCAGTAGGACTAGCGCCGGACACAATGAGCAGTTCTTC

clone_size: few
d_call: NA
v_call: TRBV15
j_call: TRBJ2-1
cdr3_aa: CATSREANLYNEQFF
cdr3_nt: TGTGCCACCAGCAGAGAGGCGAATTTATACAATGAGCAGTTCTTC

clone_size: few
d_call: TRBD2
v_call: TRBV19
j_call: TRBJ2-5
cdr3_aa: CASSSLTSGTQYF
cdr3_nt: TGTGCCAGTAGTTCTTTGACTAGCGGGACCCAGTACTTC

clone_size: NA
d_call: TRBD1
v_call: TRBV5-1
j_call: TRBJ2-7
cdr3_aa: CASSPGQGAYEQYF
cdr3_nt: TGCGCCAGCAGCCCGGGACAGGGGGCTTATGAGCAGTACTTC

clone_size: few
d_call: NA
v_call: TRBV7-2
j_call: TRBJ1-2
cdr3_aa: CASSSVGVYGYTF
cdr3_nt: TGTGCCAGCAGCTCCGTGGGAGTCTATGGCTACACCTTC

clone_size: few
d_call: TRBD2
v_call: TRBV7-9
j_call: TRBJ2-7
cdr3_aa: CASSFQTSTKIYEQYF
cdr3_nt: TGTGCCAGCAGCTTCCAGACTAGCACAAAGATCTACGAGCAGTACTTC

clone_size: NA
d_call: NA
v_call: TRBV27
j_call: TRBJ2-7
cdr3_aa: CASSSGTSRHEQYF
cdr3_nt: TGTGCCAGCAGTTCAGGGACGAGTCGGCACGAGCAGTACTTC

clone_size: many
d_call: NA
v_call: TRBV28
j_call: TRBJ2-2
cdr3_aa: CASSPATVVTGELFF
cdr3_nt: TGTGCCAGCAGTCCGGCGACAGTTGTAACCGGGGAGCTGTTTTTT

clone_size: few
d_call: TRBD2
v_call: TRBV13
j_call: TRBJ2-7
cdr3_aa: CASSLTSGRFLAYEQYF
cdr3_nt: TGTGCCAGCAGCCTGACTAGCGGGAGGTTTCTGGCCTACGAGCAGTACTTC

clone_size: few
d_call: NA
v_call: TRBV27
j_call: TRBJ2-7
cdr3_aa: CASSRVRSYEQYF
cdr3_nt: TGTGCCAGCAGCAGGGTCCGCTCCTACGAGCAGTACTTC

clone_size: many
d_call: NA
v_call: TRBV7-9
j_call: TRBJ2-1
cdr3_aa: CASSPIANSYNEQFF
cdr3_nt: TGTGCCAGCAGCCCGATAGCGAACTCCTACAATGAGCAGTTCTTC

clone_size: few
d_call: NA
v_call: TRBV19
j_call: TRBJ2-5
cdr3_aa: CASSNGYRGYQETQYF
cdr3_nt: TGTGCCAGTAGTAACGGGTACCGCGGGTACCAAGAGACCCAGTACTTC

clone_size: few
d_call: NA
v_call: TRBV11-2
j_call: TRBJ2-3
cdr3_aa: CASSLGGSRLTDTQYF
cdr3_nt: TGTGCCAGCAGCTTAGGGGGATCGCGTCTAACAGATACGCAGTATTTT

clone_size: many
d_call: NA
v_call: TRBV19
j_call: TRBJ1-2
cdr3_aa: CASSRTVHGYTF
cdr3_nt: TGTGCCAGTAGTCGGACAGTACATGGCTACACCTTC

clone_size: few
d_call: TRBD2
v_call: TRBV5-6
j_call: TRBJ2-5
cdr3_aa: CASGIAGQETQYF
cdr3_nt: TGTGCCAGCGGAATAGCGGGCCAAGAGACCCAGTACTTC

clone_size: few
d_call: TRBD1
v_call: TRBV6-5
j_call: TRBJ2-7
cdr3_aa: CASSRDRDRGGEQYF
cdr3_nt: TGTGCCAGCAGCCGAGACCGGGACAGGGGGGGCGAGCAGTACTTC

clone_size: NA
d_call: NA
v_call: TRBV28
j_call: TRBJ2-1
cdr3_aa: CASRERTKYNEQFF
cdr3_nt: TGTGCCAGCCGGGAGCGCACTAAATACAATGAGCAGTTCTTC

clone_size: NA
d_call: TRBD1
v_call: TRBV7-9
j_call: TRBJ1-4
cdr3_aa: CASSFPGQGKEKLFF
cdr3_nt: TGTGCCAGCAGCTTCCCGGGACAGGGAAAAGAAAAACTGTTTTTT

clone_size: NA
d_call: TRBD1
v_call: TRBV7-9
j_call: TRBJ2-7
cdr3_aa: CASSFVRGYEQYF
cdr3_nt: TGTGCCAGCAGCTTCGTCAGGGGGTACGAGCAGTACTTC

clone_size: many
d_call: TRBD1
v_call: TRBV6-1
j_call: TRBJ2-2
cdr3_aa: CASSETFGQVGGELFF
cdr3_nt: TGTGCCAGCAGTGAAACCTTCGGACAGGTCGGCGGGGAGCTGTTTTTT

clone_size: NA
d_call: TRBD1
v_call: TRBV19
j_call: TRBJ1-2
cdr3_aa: CASYRDSSDGYTF
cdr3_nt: TGTGCCAGTTATCGGGACAGTTCTGATGGCTACACCTTC

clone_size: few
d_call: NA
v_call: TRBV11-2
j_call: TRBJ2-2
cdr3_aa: CASSFRARGELFF
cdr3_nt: TGTGCCAGCAGCTTTAGGGCCCGCGGGGAGCTGTTTTTT

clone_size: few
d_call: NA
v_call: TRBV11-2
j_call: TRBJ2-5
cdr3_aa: CASSLDYTQETQYF
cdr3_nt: TGTGCCAGCAGCTTAGATTACACGCAAGAGACCCAGTACTTC

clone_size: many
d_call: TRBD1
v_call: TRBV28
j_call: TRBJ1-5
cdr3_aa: CASSIGTGFNQPQHF
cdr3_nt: TGTGCCAGCAGTATTGGGACAGGGTTTAATCAGCCCCAGCATTTT

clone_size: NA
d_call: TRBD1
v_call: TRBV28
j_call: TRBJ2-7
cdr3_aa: CASSDRTGYEQYF
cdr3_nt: TGTGCCAGCAGTGATCGGACAGGGTATGAGCAGTACTTC

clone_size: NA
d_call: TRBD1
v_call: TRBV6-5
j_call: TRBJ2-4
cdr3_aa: CASSRTGQNIQYF
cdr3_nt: TGTGCCAGCAGTCGGACAGGGCAAAACATTCAGTACTTC

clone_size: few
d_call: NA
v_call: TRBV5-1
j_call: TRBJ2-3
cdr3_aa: CASSLAPGANTDTQYF
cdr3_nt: TGCGCCAGCAGCTTGGCCCCAGGTGCAAACACAGATACGCAGTATTTT

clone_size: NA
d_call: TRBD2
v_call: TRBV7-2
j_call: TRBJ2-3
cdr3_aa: CASSLGLRGDTQYF
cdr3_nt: TGTGCCAGCAGCCTGGGACTACGAGGCGATACGCAGTATTTT

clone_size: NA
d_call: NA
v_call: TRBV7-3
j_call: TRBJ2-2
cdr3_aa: CASSLTPHTGELFF
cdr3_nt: TGTGCCAGCAGCTTGACTCCACACACCGGGGAGCTGTTTTTT

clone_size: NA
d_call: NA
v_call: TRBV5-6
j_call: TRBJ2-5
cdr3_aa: CASSLSLETQYF
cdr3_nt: TGTGCCAGCAGCTTGTCCCTGGAGACCCAGTACTTC

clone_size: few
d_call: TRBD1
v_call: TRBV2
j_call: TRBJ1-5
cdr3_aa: CASSELGQENGQPQHF
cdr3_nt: TGTGCCAGCAGTGAACTGGGACAGGAAAACGGTCAGCCCCAGCATTTT

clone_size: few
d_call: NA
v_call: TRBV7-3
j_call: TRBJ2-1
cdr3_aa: CASSLTGYEQFF
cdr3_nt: TGTGCCAGCAGCTTAACTGGCTATGAGCAGTTCTTC

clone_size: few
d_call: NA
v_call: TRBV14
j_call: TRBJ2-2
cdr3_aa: CASSHPRGIKTGELFF
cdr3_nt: TGTGCCAGCAGCCACCCTCGGGGGATCAAGACCGGGGAGCTGTTTTTT

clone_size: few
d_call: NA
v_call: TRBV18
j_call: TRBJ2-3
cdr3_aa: CASSPMWEGTDTQYF
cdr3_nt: TGTGCCAGCTCACCAATGTGGGAGGGCACAGATACGCAGTATTTT

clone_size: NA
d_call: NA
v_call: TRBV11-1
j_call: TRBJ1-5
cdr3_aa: CASSSNSNQPQHF
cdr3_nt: TGTGCCAGCAGCTCAAATAGCAATCAGCCCCAGCATTTT

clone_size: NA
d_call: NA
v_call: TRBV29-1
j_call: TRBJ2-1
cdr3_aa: CSVEDLGWEANNYNEQFF
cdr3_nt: TGCAGCGTTGAAGACCTTGGTTGGGAAGCGAACAACTACAATGAGCAGTTCTTC

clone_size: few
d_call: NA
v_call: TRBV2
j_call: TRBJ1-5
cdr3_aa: CASRTVSNQPQHF
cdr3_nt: TGTGCCAGCAGGACAGTAAGCAATCAGCCCCAGCATTTT

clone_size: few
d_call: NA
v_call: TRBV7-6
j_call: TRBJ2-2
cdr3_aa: CASSLWEPGELFF
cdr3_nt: TGTGCCAGCAGCTTATGGGAGCCCGGGGAGCTGTTTTTT

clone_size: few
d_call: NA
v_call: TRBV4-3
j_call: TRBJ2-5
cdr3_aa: CASSQALQETQYF
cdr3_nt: TGCGCCAGCAGCCAAGCCTTACAAGAGACCCAGTACTTC

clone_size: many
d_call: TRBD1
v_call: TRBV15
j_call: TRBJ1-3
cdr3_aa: CATSRALSSGGRSSGNTIYF
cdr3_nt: TGTGCCACCAGCAGAGCCCTATCGTCAGGGGGAAGAAGCTCTGGAAACACCATATATTTT

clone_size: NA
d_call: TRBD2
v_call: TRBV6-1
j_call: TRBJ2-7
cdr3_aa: CASSVRREGREQYF
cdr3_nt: TGTGCCAGCAGTGTTAGGCGGGAGGGCCGCGAGCAGTACTTC

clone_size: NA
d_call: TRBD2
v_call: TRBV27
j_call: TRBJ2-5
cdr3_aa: CASSSWTSGRARETQYF
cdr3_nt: TGTGCCAGCAGTTCCTGGACTAGCGGGAGGGCTAGGGAGACCCAGTACTTC

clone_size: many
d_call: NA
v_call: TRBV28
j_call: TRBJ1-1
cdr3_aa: CASTGPSEAFF
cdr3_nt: TGTGCCAGCACAGGACCATCTGAAGCTTTCTTT

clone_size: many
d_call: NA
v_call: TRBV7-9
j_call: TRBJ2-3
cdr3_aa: CASSPTGFTDTQYF
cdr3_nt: TGTGCCAGCAGCCCAACAGGGTTTACAGATACGCAGTATTTT

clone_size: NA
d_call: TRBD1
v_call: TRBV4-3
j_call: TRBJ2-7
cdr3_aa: CASSLGQGAMTYEQYF
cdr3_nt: TGCGCCAGCAGCTTGGGACAGGGGGCCATGACCTACGAGCAGTACTTC